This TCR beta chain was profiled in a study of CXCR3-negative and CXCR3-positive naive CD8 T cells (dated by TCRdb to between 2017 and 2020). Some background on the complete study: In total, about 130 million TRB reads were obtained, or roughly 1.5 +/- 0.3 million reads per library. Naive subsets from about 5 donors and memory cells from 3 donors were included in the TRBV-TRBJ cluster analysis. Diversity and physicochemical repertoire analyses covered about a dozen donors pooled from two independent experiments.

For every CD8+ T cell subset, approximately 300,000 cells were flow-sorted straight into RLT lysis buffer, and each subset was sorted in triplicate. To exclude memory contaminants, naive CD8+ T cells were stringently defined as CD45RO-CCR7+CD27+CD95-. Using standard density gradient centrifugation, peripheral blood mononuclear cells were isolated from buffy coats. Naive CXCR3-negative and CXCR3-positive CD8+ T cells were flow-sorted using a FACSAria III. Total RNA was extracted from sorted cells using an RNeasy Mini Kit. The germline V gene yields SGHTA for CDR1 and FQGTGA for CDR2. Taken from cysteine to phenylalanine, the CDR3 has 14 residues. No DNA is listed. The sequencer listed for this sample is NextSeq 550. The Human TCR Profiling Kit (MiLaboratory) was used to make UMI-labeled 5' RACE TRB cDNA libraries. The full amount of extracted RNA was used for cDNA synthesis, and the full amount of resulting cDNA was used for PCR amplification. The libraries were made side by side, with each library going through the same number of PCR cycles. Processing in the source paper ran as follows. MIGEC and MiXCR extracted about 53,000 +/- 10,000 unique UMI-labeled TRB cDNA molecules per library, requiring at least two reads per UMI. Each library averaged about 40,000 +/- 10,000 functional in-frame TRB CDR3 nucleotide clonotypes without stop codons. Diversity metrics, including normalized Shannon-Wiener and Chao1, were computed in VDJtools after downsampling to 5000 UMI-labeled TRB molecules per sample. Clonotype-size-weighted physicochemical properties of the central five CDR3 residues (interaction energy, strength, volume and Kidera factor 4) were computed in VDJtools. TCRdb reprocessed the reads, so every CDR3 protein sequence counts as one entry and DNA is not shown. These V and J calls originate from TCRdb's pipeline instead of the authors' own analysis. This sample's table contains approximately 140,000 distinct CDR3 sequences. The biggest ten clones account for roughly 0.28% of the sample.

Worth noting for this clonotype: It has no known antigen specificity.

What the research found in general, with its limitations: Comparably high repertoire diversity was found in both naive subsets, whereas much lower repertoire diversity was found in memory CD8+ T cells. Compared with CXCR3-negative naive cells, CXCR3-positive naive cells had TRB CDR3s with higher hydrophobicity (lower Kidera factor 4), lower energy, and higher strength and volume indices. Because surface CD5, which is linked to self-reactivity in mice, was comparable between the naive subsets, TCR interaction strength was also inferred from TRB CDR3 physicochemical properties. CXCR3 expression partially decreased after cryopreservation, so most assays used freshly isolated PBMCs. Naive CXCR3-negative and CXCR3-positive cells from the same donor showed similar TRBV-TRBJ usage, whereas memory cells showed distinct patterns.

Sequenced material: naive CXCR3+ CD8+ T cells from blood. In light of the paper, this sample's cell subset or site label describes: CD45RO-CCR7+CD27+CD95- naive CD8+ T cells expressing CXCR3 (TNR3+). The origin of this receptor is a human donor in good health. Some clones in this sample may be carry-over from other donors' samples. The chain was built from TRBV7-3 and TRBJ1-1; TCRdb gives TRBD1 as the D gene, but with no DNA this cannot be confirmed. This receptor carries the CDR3 CASSLLGVDTEAFF.